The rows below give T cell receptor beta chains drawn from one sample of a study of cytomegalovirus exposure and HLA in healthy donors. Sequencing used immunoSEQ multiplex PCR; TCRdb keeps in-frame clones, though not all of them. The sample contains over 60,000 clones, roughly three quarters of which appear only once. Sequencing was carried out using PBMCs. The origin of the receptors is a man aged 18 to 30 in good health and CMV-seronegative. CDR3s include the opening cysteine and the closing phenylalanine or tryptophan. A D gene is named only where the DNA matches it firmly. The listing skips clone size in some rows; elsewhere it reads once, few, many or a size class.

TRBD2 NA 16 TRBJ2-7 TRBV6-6 TGTGCCAGCAGTTACTCGGGTAGCGGGGGGTCCTACGAGCAGTACTTC CASSYSGSGGSYEQYF
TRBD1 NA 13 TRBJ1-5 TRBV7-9 TGTGCCAGCAGCTTGACAGGGAATCAGCCCCAGCATTTT CASSLTGNQPQHF
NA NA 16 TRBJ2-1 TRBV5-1 TGCGCCAGCAGCTTGGCTCAGGCAGCCTCTTACAATGAGCAGTTCTTC CASSLAQAASYNEQFF
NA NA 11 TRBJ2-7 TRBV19 TGTGCCAGTAGGGACAGCTACGAGCAGTACTTC CASRDSYEQYF
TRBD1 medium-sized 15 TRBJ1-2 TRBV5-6 TGTGCCAGCAGCTCATCCGGGACAGGGCGAGAGGGCTACACCTTC CASSSSGTGREGYTF
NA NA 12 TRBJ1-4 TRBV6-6 TGTGCCAGCGGGTCAGGGCATGAAAAACTGTTTTTT CASGSGHEKLFF
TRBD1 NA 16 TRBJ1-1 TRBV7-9 TGTGCCAGCAGCTTCGACAGGGGGCAAGGGAGTACTGAAGCTTTCTTT CASSFDRGQGSTEAFF
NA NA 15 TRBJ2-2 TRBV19 TGTGCCAGCCGCCTACAGCCCTTTAACACCGGGGAGCTGTTTTTT CASRLQPFNTGELFF
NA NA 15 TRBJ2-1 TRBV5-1 TGCGCCAGCAGCTTGGTGGGCGGGACCTACAATGAGCAGTTCTTC CASSLVGGTYNEQFF
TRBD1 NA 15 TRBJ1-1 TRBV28 TGTGCCAGCAGTTCAAGGACAGGGGGCAACACTGAAGCTTTCTTT CASSSRTGGNTEAFF
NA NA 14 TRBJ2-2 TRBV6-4 TGTGCCAGCAGTGACTCTAGCGACACCGGGGAGCTGTTTTTT CASSDSSDTGELFF
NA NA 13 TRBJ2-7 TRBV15 TGTGCCACCAGCATTATACAGGGCTACGAGCAGTACTTC CATSIIQGYEQYF
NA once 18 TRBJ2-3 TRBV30 TGTGCCTGGAGTAGAAACCGTGGGAGCCTAACTAGCACAGATACGCAGTATTTT CAWSRNRGSLTSTDTQYF
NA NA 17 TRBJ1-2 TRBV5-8 TGTGCCAGCAGCTTGGCGGGGTTTGACGGAATTGGCTATGGCTACACCTTC CASSLAGFDGIGYGYTF
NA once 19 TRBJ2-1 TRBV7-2 TGTGCCAGCAGCTTAGCCCCCGGACAGAGGTCCGGATCCTACAATGAGCAGTTCTTC CASSLAPGQRSGSYNEQFF
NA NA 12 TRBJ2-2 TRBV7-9 TGTGCCAGCAGCTTAGCCGCCGGGGAGCTGTTTTTT CASSLAAGELFF
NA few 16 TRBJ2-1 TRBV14 TGTGCCAGCAGCCAAGTGGCCCTAGCCCCTCGGAATGAGCAGTTCTTC CASSQVALAPRNEQFF
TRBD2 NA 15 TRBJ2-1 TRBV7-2 TGTGCCAGCAGCTTCGGTAGCGGGGGGGCGGGTGAGCAGTTCTTC CASSFGSGGAGEQFF
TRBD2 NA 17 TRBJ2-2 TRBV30 TGTGCCTGGAGTGTGGAGCTAGCGGGGTTGAACACCGGGGAGCTGTTTTTT CAWSVELAGLNTGELFF
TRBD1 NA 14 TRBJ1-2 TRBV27 TGTGCCAGCAGTACCTCAGGGGGCGGCTATGGCTACACCTTC CASSTSGGGYGYTF
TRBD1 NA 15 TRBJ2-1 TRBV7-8 TGTGCCAGCAGCTTCGGACAGGGCAGCTACAATGAGCAGTTCTTC CASSFGQGSYNEQFF
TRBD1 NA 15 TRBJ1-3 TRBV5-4 TGTGCCAGCAGCTTGGAACAGGGGGCTGGAAACACCATATATTTT CASSLEQGAGNTIYF
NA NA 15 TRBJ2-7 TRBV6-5 TGTGCCAGCAGACCACGGGGGAGATTCCAGTACGAGCAGTACTTC CASRPRGRFQYEQYF
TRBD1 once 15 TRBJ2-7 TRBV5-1 TGCGCCAGCAGCGGCCAGGGGGCAAGGGCGTACGAGCAGTACTTC CASSGQGARAYEQYF
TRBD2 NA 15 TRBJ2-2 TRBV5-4 TGTGCCAGCAGCTTAGCGGGGATGAACACCGGGGAGCTGTTTTTT CASSLAGMNTGELFF
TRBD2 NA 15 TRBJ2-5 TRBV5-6 TGTGCCAGCAGCCTAATTGGGGGGGTACAAGAGACCCAGTACTTC CASSLIGGVQETQYF
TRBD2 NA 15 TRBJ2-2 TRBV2 TGTGCCAGCAGATTACTAGCGGGGAAAACCGGGGAGCTGTTTTTT CASRLLAGKTGELFF
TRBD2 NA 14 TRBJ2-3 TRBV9 TGTGCCAGCAGCGGAAGCGGGGGGGCCTCGGTTAAGTATTTT CASSGSGGASVKYF
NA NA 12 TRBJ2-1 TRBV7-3 TGTGCCAGCAGCCTTAACTACAATGAGCAGTTCTTC CASSLNYNEQFF
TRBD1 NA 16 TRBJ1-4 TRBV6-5 TGTGCCAGCAGTTGGACAGGGCCGGCAACTAATGAAAAACTGTTTTTT CASSWTGPATNEKLFF
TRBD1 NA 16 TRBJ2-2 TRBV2 TGTGCCAGCAGTGGAGGACAGGGATGGGGCACCGGGGAGCTGTTTTTT CASSGGQGWGTGELFF
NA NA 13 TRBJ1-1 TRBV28 TGTGCCAGCAGCTCCGACATTAACACTGAAGCTTTCTTT CASSSDINTEAFF
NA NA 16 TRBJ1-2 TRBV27 TGTGCCAGCAGGACTTCCCGCCTGACAGGCAACTATGGCTACACCTTC CASRTSRLTGNYGYTF
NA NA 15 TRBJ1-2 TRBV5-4 TGTGCCAGCAGGGAGGAGAGGTCTTATAACTATGGCTACACCTTC CASREERSYNYGYTF
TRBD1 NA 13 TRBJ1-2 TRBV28 TGTGCCAGCAGCCCGGGACAGCTCTATGGCTACACCTTC CASSPGQLYGYTF
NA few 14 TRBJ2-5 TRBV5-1 TGCGCCAGCAGCTTGGAGGGGGGGAGAGAGACCCAGTACTTC CASSLEGGRETQYF
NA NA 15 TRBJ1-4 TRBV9 TGTGCCAGCAGCCCCGGATGGGGGGGTAATGAAAAACTGTTTTTT CASSPGWGGNEKLFF
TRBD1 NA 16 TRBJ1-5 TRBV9 TGTGCCAGCAGCGTAGGTGGAAGGACAGGGTCTCAGCCCCAGCATTTT CASSVGGRTGSQPQHF
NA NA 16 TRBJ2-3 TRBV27 TGTGCCACCAGAAGAAACGGGGGTGTGGGCACAGATACGCAGTATTTT CATRRNGGVGTDTQYF
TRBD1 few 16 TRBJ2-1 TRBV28 TGTGCCAGCAGGACGTCCGGGACAGGGGGGTCCTCTGCGCAGTTCTTC CASRTSGTGGSSAQFF
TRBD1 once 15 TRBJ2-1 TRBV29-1 TGCAGCGTAGATCTTCCGGGACAGGGGATGGGTGAGCAGTTCTTC CSVDLPGQGMGEQFF
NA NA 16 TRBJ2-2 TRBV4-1 TGCGCCAGCAGCGAAGGGTTCCTCGGGGGCACCGGGGAGCTGTTTTTT CASSEGFLGGTGELFF
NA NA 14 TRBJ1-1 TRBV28 TGTGCCAGCAGTTTGACCCCCGCGGGGACTGAAGCTTTCTTT CASSLTPAGTEAFF
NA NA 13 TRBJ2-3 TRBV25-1 TGTGCCAGCAGTCTCAGGGACACAGATACGCAGTATTTT CASSLRDTDTQYF
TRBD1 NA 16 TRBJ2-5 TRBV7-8 TGTGCCAGCAGCTTGGGCGGGACAGGCTTCCAAGAGACCCAGTACTTC CASSLGGTGFQETQYF
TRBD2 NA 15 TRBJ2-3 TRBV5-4 TGTGCCAGCAGCCCCTCACGAGGCGGGGGGGCAATTTGGTACTTT CASSPSRGGGAIWYF
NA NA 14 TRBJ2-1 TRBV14 TGTGCCAGCAGCCAAGAAGGAAGGGGGGGGGAGCAGTTCTTC CASSQEGRGGEQFF
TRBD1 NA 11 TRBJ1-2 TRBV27 TGTGCCACCTCGACAGGGAAGGGCTACACCTTC CATSTGKGYTF
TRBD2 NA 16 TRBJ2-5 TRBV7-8 TGTGCCAGCAGCCAAAGCTTAGCGGGGAGGTGGGGTGCCCAGTACTTC CASSQSLAGRWGAQYF
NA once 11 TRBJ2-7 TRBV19 TGTGCCAGTAAAGGAGGTTACGAGCAGTACTTC CASKGGYEQYF
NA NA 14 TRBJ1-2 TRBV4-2 TGTGCCAGCAGCCAAGACAGGTTGGGCTATGGCTACACCTTC CASSQDRLGYGYTF
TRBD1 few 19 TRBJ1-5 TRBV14 TGTGCCAGCAGCCACGGATGGACAGGGGGATTCCCAAGGGGTGAGCCCCAGCATTTT CASSHGWTGGFPRGEPQHF
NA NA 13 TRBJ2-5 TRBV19 TGTGCCAGCTCGAATGGACAGCAAGAGACCCAGTACTTC CASSNGQQETQYF
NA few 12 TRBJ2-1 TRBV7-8 TGTGCCAGCAGCGGGGCAGGGAATGAGCAGTTCTTC CASSGAGNEQFF
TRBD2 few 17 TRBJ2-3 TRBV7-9 TGTGCCAGCAGCTCTCTAGCGGGGGTCATTCTCACAGATACGCAGTATTTT CASSSLAGVILTDTQYF
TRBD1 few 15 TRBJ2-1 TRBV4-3 TGCGCCAGCAGCCAAGTCCCGACAGGGTACAATGAGCAGTTCTTC CASSQVPTGYNEQFF
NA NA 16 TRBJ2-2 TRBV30 TGTGCCTGGACCTTAGGGGGTCGAGGTGAAACCGGGGAGCTGTTTTTT CAWTLGGRGETGELFF
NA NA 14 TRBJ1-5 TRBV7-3 TGTGCCAGCAGCAGCTCAGGTGCAAATCAGCCCCAGCATTTT CASSSSGANQPQHF
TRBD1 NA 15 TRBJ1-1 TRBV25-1 TGTGCCAGCAGTGAATATACTGGGGGACAGGCTGAAGCTTTCTTT CASSEYTGGQAEAFF